These T cell receptor beta chains were read from a single sample in a study of OX40 agonist ivuxolimab in advanced cancers. Clones were sequenced by immunoSEQ multiplex PCR, and TCRdb holds only the in-frame ones, with some missing. The sample shows tens of thousands of clones, 85% of them seen only once. Source: CD4+ or CD8+ T cells sorted from blood, taken in a trial of the OX40 agonist ivuxolimab. These TCRs come from an adult with an advanced solid tumor such as melanoma, head and neck, liver or kidney cancer. Each CDR3 is given with its conserved first and last residue. A D gene is named only where the DNA matches it firmly. Where a row states a size, it is once, few, many or the class of an expanded clone; other rows omit it.

V	J	D	size	length	CDR3	DNA
TRBV10-1	TRBJ2-1	TRBD2	-	16	CASSGPPSGVHNEQFF	TGCGCCAGCAGTGGCCCCCCTAGCGGGGTTCACAATGAGCAGTTCTTC
TRBV5-8	TRBJ2-1	TRBD2	-	15	CASSPGTSGRDEQFF	TGTGCCAGCAGCCCCGGGACTAGCGGGAGGGATGAGCAGTTCTTC
TRBV5-5	TRBJ1-2	TRBD1	-	12	CASTQGAYGYTF	TGTGCCAGCACACAGGGGGCATATGGCTACACCTTC
TRBV6-5	TRBJ2-3	-	-	14	CASSYSHYTDTQYF	TGTGCCAGCAGTTACTCTCACTACACAGATACGCAGTATTTT
TRBV6-5	TRBJ1-1	-	-	15	CASSLQGPVNTEAFF	TGTGCCAGCAGCCTACAGGGTCCCGTGAACACTGAAGCTTTCTTT
TRBV6-6	TRBJ1-1	-	-	13	CARNDSSITEAFF	TGTGCCAGGAACGACAGCTCTATAACTGAAGCTTTCTTT
TRBV6-1	TRBJ1-2	-	-	11	CASTVNYGYTF	TGTGCCAGCACAGTGAACTATGGCTACACCTTC
TRBV5-1	TRBJ1-4	-	-	15	CASSLTGTGNEKLFF	TGCGCCAGCAGCCTCACCGGGACGGGTAATGAAAAACTGTTTTTT
TRBV6-1	TRBJ1-2	TRBD1	few	14	CASSRDPQGGGYTF	TGTGCCAGCAGTCGCGACCCTCAGGGGGGTGGCTACACCTTC
TRBV7-9	TRBJ1-1	-	once	13	CASSLESQGRAFF	TGTGCCAGCAGCTTAGAATCGCAGGGTAGGGCTTTCTTT
TRBV5-1	TRBJ2-3	-	-	15	CASSPGTPGTDTQYF	TGCGCCAGCAGCCCAGGGACCCCCGGCACAGATACGCAGTATTTT
TRBV5-1	TRBJ2-3	-	-	16	CASSPVDPFSTDTQYF	TGCGCCAGCAGCCCTGTGGACCCCTTTAGCACAGATACGCAGTATTTT
TRBV7-9	TRBJ2-3	-	-	14	CASSPLQTTDTQYF	TGTGCCAGCAGCCCTCTCCAAACTACAGATACGCAGTATTTT
TRBV7-9	TRBJ2-1	-	-	16	CASSKLRGASYNEQFF	TGTGCCAGCAGCAAGCTCAGGGGGGCCTCCTACAATGAGCAGTTCTTC
TRBV19	TRBJ2-5	TRBD1	-	17	CASREPGQGRGKETQYF	TGTGCCAGTAGGGAACCGGGACAGGGAAGGGGAAAAGAGACCCAGTACTTC
TRBV5-4	TRBJ1-6	-	-	15	CASSLGKGKNSPLHF	TGTGCCAGCAGCTTGGGGAAGGGAAAGAATTCACCCCTCCACTTT
TRBV5-4	TRBJ2-2	TRBD2	-	16	CASSTGLAANTGELFF	TGTGCCAGCAGCACAGGACTAGCGGCGAACACCGGGGAGCTGTTTTTT
TRBV30	TRBJ2-7	TRBD2	-	14	CAWSWTSGGYEQYF	TGTGCCTGGTCTTGGACTAGCGGGGGGTACGAGCAGTACTTC
TRBV5-4	TRBJ2-1	-	few	16	CASSLALAGLRNEQFF	TGTGCCAGCAGCTTAGCCCTCGCGGGCCTCCGCAATGAGCAGTTCTTC
TRBV19	TRBJ1-1	TRBD1	once	14	CASSPRWDSPQAFF	TGTGCCAGTAGCCCTCGGTGGGACAGTCCTCAAGCTTTCTTT
TRBV2	TRBJ1-6	-	-	15	CASSSSGAINSPLHF	TGTGCCAGCAGTTCCTCCGGAGCCATTAATTCACCCCTCCACTTT
TRBV25-1	TRBJ2-5	-	-	15	CASSVSGMARETQYF	TGTGCCAGCAGTGTAAGCGGTATGGCACGGGAGACCCAGTACTTC